The 7 T cell receptor beta chains below all came from one sample that was sequenced in a study of cytomegalovirus exposure and HLA in healthy donors. Primers for the PCR totalled 60 Vbeta and 13 Jbeta. Data came from immunoSEQ multiplex PCR; TCRdb stores just in-frame clones and leaves some out. This sample has roughly 100,000 clones, with 65% to 80% found just once. The specimen was PBMCs. The receptors originated from a woman aged 18-35 years in good health and CMV-seropositive.

This chain connects TRBV4-3 to TRBJ2-7, with 7 bases that match TRBD2. The germline V gene has CDR1 LGHNA and CDR2 YSLEER. V trimming: 1 base; J trimming: 0 bases; junction bases outside the gene matches: 3. The CDR3 extends over 15 amino acids. The CDR3 DNA follows: TGCGCCAGCAGCCAAGGGCGGGGGAGCTCCTACGAGCAGTACTTC. Protein product: CASSQGRGSSYEQYF.

This CDR3 reads CASSLSTGYNSPLHF. CDR3 nucleotide sequence: TGTGCCAGCAGTTTGTCGACAGGGTACAATTCACCCCTCCACTTT. The chain combines TRBV28 with TRBJ1-6; 7 nucleotides align to TRBD1. The CDR3 covers 15 residues. The germline CDR1 and CDR2 sequences are MDHEN and SYDVKM. With 3 bases clipped from V and 7 bases from J, the junction kept 6 bases outside the gene matches.

The CDR3 DNA follows: TGTGCCAGCAGCTTAGAATCACGGACAGGGGACGAGCAGTACTTC. Protein product: CASSLESRTGDEQYF. The V gene is TRBV7-2, the J gene TRBJ2-7, with 9 bases lining up with TRBD1. Losses at the gene ends were 1 base for V and 5 bases for J; bases not matched to a gene: 6. Per germline, CDR1 SGHTA and CDR2 FQGNSA. The CDR3 is made up of 15 amino acids.

V is TRBV2 and J is TRBJ2-5; no clear D gene. CDR1 and CDR2 from the germline V gene are SNHLY and FYNNEI. Trimming pared 4 bases from V and 11 bases from J, leaving 17 bases between. This CDR3 spans 13 amino acids. The CDR3 protein is CASSAKLGREQYF. Written as DNA, the CDR3 is TGTGCCAGCAGTGCCAAACTCGGTAGAGAGCAGTACTTC.

A word on this clone: The same CDR3 is also encoded by other DNA sequences in this sample. J is TRBJ2-5 and V is TRBV14; TRBD2 might be the D (5 bases). From germline, CDR1 is SGHDN and CDR2 FVKESK. CDR3 length equals 13 residues. Between the trimmed V and J ends, which lost 3 bases and 3 bases, there was a span of 8 bases. The CDR3 region is CASSHLGEETQYF. The CDR3 bases are TGTGCCAGCAGCCACCTCGGGGAAGAGACCCAGTACTTC.

CDR3 amino acids: CASRGGYEQYF. CDR3 sequence (DNA): TGCGCCAGCAGAGGGGGCTACGAGCAGTACTTC. The genes are TRBV10-2 and TRBJ2-7, with D possibly being TRBD1 (6 bases). CDR1 and CDR2 from the germline V gene are WSHSY and SAAADI. Trimming removed 6 bases from V and 3 bases from J, with 6 bases in between. This CDR3 has 11 residues.

As DNA, the CDR3 is TGTGCCAGCAGCTTTATTAACAATGAGCAGTTCTTC. Amino acids: CASSFINNEQFF. The chain couples TRBV7-2 to TRBJ2-1; D remains ambiguous. Trimming shortened V by 3 bases and J by 5 bases, and 5 bases separated the two germline ends. The CDR3 has 12 amino acids. Germline CDR1 is SGHTA and CDR2 is FQGNSA.